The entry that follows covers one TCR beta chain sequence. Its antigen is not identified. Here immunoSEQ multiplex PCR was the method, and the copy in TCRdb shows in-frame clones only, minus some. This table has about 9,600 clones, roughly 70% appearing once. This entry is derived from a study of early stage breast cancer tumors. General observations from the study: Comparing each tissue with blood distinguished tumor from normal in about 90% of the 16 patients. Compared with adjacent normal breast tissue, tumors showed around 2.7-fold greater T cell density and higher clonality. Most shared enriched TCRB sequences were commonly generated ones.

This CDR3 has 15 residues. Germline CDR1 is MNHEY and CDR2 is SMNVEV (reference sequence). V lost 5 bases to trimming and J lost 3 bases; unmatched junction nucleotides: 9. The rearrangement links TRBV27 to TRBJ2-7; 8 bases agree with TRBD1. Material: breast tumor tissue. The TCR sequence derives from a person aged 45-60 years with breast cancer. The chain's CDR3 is CASSPRTGQSYEQYF. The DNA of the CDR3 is TGTGCCAGCAGTCCGCGGACAGGGCAAAGCTACGAGCAGTACTTC.